This T cell receptor beta chain comes out of a study of T-cell memory formation after mild COVID-19 (dated by TCRdb to the early 2020s). Regarding the research as a whole: TCR sequence clusters from the two donors were found to be largely donor specific. In a couple of donors, T-cell clones that expanded and contracted after mild COVID-19 were tracked by sequencing TCRalpha and TCRbeta repertoires over time. The cohort was made up of two young adult volunteers, one female and one male, who were previously healthy. Beyond this particular receptor, the publication reports: Some responding clones were detected in pre-infection memory, suggesting pre-existing cross-reactive memory T cells joined the SARS-CoV-2 response. Only two mild cases were covered in the study, and larger cohorts including severe cases with pre-infection samples were considered necessary. Clones contracting from day 15 to 85 had balanced CD4/CD8 phenotypes, while a second wave expanding from day 15 to 37 was biased towards CD4+. Contracting CD4+ clones turned up mainly in the CM and EM memory subsets, whereas EMRA was where CD8+ clones were enriched. The second-wave clones that peaked on day 37 were not confirmed to be SARS-CoV-2 specific.

Ficoll-Paque density gradient centrifugation was used to isolate PBMCs. V loses 7 bases, J loses 5 bases, and the germline ends lie 17 bases apart. Per the germline V gene, SGHAT is the CDR1 and FQNNGV is the CDR2. The CDR3 holds 14 amino acids from the cysteine to the phenylalanine. The DNA shown is the 42-base CDR3, in frame from base 1. The sequencer listed for this sample is Illumina NovaSeq 6000. TCRalpha and TCRbeta cDNA libraries were built by 5'RACE with constant-segment primers, adding sample barcodes and unique molecular identifiers. Trizol reagent was used to extract RNA from every sample. Amplification of the libraries took two PCR steps, and the second step added a second sample barcode plus Illumina TruSeq adapters. Libraries were sequenced on an Illumina NovaSeq with 2 x 150 bp paired-end reads. As for how the authors treated the data: The reads were demultiplexed and collapsed into UMI-guided consensus sequences using migec v1.2.7. Using mixcr v2.1.11, UMI consensuses were aligned to TRA and TRB V and J templates and then assembled into clonotypes. Expanded or contracted clonotypes were those called significant by both edgeR and NoisET, with noise models trained on biological replicates. edgeR calls used a false discovery rate-adjusted p below 0.01 and a log2 fold-change threshold of 1. As an exploratory analysis of dynamics, PCA with hierarchical clustering was applied to max-normalized trajectories of the 1000 most abundant clonotypes. Separately sequenced CD4+ and CD8+ repertoires were used to assign a CD4 or CD8 phenotype to each responding clone. Using fastp at Q25 and MiXCR, TCRdb reprocessed the public reads and kept productive beta chains. Entries are consolidated by CDR3 protein sequence, retaining the most common genes and DNA. TCRdb's processing, not the authors', yielded these V and J calls. The sample records about 57,000 distinct CDR3 sequences, 9.5% to 15% of which are singletons. The ten largest clonotypes hold about 25% of the sample.

This clonotype has only a few counts. The antigen this receptor binds is unknown. The input lacks base qualities; no much larger clone sits a single base away. This receptor was obtained from a man aged 18 to 30 who had mild COVID-19 (a few samples of this study predate the infection). The sample titles of this study are shuffled in the database, so cell type and time point are left out; the donor was told from shared clones. Recombination linked TRBV11-2 to TRBJ2-5; perhaps TRBD2 is the D gene, with 6 bases matching. What was sequenced was PBMCs or a T cell subset sorted from them (not recorded which). The DNA reads as follows: TGTGCCAGCACCCCCCGGGGGTCGGGCGAGACCCAGTACTTC. Its coded protein is CASTPRGSGETQYF.